This T cell receptor beta chain was found in a study of CD8 T cells in ankylosing spondylitis (dated by TCRdb to between 2016 and 2019). Regarding the research as a whole: To find TCR variants linked to disease, the study profiled T cell receptor beta repertoires in ankylosing spondylitis patients and healthy donors. Peripheral blood samples were taken, and synovial fluid was additionally collected from ankylosing spondylitis patients. In total, the full study cohort was made up of some 110 healthy donors and 25 ankylosing spondylitis patients.

Study-wide conclusions, independent of this receptor: A TCR beta motif of several highly homologous amino acid variants appeared characteristic of blood from ankylosing spondylitis patients. According to the report, matched synovial fluid samples from ankylosing spondylitis patients were significantly enriched for the disease-linked clones. The disease-linked clones showed a CD8+ phenotype and occurred at relatively low frequencies in peripheral blood. Some of the motif variants had been reported before in the synovial fluid and blood of reactive arthritis patients, a finding that suggests common disease-initiation mechanisms.

Regarding this clonotype: Its antigen target is currently unknown. Per-nucleotide qualities are absent, and no much larger clonotype sits a single base away.

Data came from an Illumina HiSeq 2500. TCR beta libraries were prepared by quantitative 5'-RACE with molecular barcodes. The paper's data handling went like this. A new computational method based on a probabilistic model of VDJ rearrangement was used to identify disease-linked TCR variants. In-frame beta chains were kept once TCRdb had trimmed the public reads at Q25 with fastp and called clones with MiXCR. Entries that share a CDR3 protein sequence are merged under the most common genes and DNA. TCRdb's processing, not the authors' own work, is the source of the V and J calls. For this sample there are about 140,000 distinct CDR3 sequences; roughly a third appear just once. 4.5% to 6% of the sample is held by the ten biggest clonotypes. Synovial fluid samples were paired with blood samples taken from the same ankylosing spondylitis patients. The receptor was isolated from a male donor with ankylosing spondylitis. Source material: synovial fluid, either unsorted or a sorted T cell fraction (not recorded which).

The DNA sequence reads TGTGCCAGCAGTGAAGCCCCCGGGACAGGGTTCTGGTTCAGTGGAAACACCATATATTTT. Its coded protein is CASSEAPGTGFWFSGNTIYF. Recombination linked TRBV2 to TRBJ1-3, and 9 junctional nucleotides match TRBD1. V has 0 bases trimmed and J has 3 bases trimmed; junction bases matching no gene number 15. From the germline V gene, CDR1 is SNHLY and CDR2 is FYNNEI. The CDR3 starts with the cysteine, ends with the phenylalanine, and has 20 residues. Only the CDR3 region is kept as DNA, spanning 60 bases read in frame from base 1.